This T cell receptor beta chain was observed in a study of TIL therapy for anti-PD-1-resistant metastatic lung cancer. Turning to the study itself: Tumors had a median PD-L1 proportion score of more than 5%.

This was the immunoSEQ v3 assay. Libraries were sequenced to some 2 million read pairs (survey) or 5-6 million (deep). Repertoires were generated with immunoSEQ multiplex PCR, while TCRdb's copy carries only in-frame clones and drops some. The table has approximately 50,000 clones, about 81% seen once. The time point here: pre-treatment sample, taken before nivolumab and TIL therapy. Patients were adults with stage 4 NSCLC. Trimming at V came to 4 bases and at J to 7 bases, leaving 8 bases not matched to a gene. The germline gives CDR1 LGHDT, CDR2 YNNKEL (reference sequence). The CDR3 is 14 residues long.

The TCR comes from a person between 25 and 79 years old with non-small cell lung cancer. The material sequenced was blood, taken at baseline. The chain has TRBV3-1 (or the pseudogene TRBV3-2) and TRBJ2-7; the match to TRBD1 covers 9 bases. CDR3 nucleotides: TGTGCCAGCAGCCCCGGGACAGGGTATCGGGAGCAGTACTTC. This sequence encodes CASSPGTGYREQYF.